The rows below give T cell receptor beta chains drawn from one sample of a study of cytomegalovirus exposure and HLA in healthy donors. Profiling relied on immunoSEQ multiplex PCR, and the TCRdb table lists in-frame clones only, not all of them. Recorded for this sample: around 74,000 clones. The sequenced material came from PBMCs. These receptors were obtained from a young man in good health and CMV-seronegative. CDR3s include the opening cysteine and the closing phenylalanine or tryptophan. The D gene is left open where the match is weak.

d_call: TRBD1
v_call: TRBV29-1
j_call: TRBJ1-3
cdr3_aa: CSVGTGGSGNTIYF
cdr3_nt: TGCAGCGTTGGGACAGGGGGCTCTGGAAACACCATATATTTT

d_call: .
v_call: TRBV25-1
j_call: TRBJ2-7
cdr3_aa: CASSEWGEVLGEQYF
cdr3_nt: TGTGCCAGCAGTGAATGGGGGGAAGTTCTCGGCGAGCAGTACTTC

d_call: TRBD1
v_call: TRBV28
j_call: TRBJ1-5
cdr3_aa: CASSLDRWGQGRQPQHF
cdr3_nt: TGTGCCAGCAGTTTAGATAGATGGGGACAGGGAAGGCAGCCCCAGCATTTT

d_call: .
v_call: TRBV19
j_call: TRBJ1-4
cdr3_aa: CASSITRGGNEKLFF
cdr3_nt: TGTGCCAGTAGTATCACGCGGGGAGGGAATGAAAAACTGTTTTTT

d_call: .
v_call: TRBV6-4
j_call: TRBJ1-1
cdr3_aa: CASSDSQGTEAFF
cdr3_nt: TGTGCCAGCAGTGACTCACAGGGTACTGAAGCTTTCTTT

d_call: TRBD1
v_call: TRBV28
j_call: TRBJ1-1
cdr3_aa: CASSRDRGRSTEAFF
cdr3_nt: TGTGCCAGCAGCCGGGACAGGGGGCGTAGCACTGAAGCTTTCTTT

d_call: TRBD1
v_call: TRBV5-1
j_call: TRBJ1-1
cdr3_aa: CASSLQGYRTEAFF
cdr3_nt: TGCGCCAGCAGCTTACAGGGGTATCGCACTGAAGCTTTCTTT

d_call: .
v_call: TRBV5-5
j_call: TRBJ1-5
cdr3_aa: CASSSVLGSNQPQHF
cdr3_nt: TGTGCCAGCAGCTCGGTGCTCGGTAGCAATCAGCCCCAGCATTTT

d_call: TRBD2
v_call: TRBV4-3
j_call: TRBJ2-7
cdr3_aa: CASSQNLAGELYEQYF
cdr3_nt: TGCGCCAGCAGCCAGAATCTAGCGGGAGAGTTATACGAGCAGTACTTC

d_call: TRBD1
v_call: TRBV6-1
j_call: TRBJ1-2
cdr3_aa: CASSDGAGGDYGYTF
cdr3_nt: TGTGCCAGCAGTGATGGTGCAGGGGGCGACTATGGCTACACCTTC

d_call: TRBD1
v_call: TRBV4-2
j_call: TRBJ1-1
cdr3_aa: CASSQETGGQATEAFF
cdr3_nt: TGTGCCAGCAGCCAAGAGACAGGGGGCCAGGCCACTGAAGCTTTCTTT

d_call: TRBD1
v_call: TRBV27
j_call: TRBJ1-2
cdr3_aa: CASVSRDRGKPNYGYTF
cdr3_nt: TGTGCCAGCGTGTCCCGGGACAGGGGAAAGCCCAACTATGGCTACACCTTC

d_call: TRBD1
v_call: TRBV29-1
j_call: TRBJ1-1
cdr3_aa: CSVRQGAYTEDFF
cdr3_nt: TGCAGCGTTCGTCAGGGGGCCTACACTGAAGATTTCTTT

d_call: .
v_call: TRBV29-1
j_call: TRBJ2-5
cdr3_aa: CSVPQGYQETQYF
cdr3_nt: TGCAGCGTCCCTCAGGGGTACCAAGAGACCCAGTACTTC

d_call: TRBD1
v_call: TRBV15
j_call: TRBJ2-4
cdr3_aa: CATSRDLAGGIIQYF
cdr3_nt: TGTGCCACCAGCAGAGACTTGGCAGGGGGCATCATTCAGTACTTC

d_call: TRBD2
v_call: TRBV7-9
j_call: TRBJ2-3
cdr3_aa: CASSLTAGRGTQYF
cdr3_nt: TGTGCCAGCAGCTTGACGGCAGGGAGGGGAACGCAGTATTTT

d_call: .
v_call: TRBV18
j_call: TRBJ1-5
cdr3_aa: CASSPLINSNQPQHF
cdr3_nt: TGTGCCAGCTCACCACTGATCAACAGTAATCAGCCCCAGCATTTT

d_call: .
v_call: TRBV29-1
j_call: TRBJ1-2
cdr3_aa: CSVEGAGYGYTF
cdr3_nt: TGCAGCGTTGAAGGGGCGGGGTATGGCTACACCTTC

d_call: .
v_call: TRBV5-1
j_call: TRBJ1-1
cdr3_aa: CASSWGTDSMNTEAFF
cdr3_nt: TGCGCCAGCAGCTGGGGGACGGACAGTATGAACACTGAAGCTTTCTTT

d_call: .
v_call: TRBV19
j_call: TRBJ1-1
cdr3_aa: CASSLQGAPNTEAFF
cdr3_nt: TGTGCCAGTAGTCTCCAAGGGGCCCCGAACACTGAAGCTTTCTTT